This T cell receptor beta chain was profiled in a study of shared clonotypes between healthy human individuals. Study background: A donor's plate count was three for CD4 naive and three for CD4 memory; CD8 naive had two and CD8 memory one.

CD45RO-negative CD8 cells positively selected for CCR7 made up the naive population, which excluded terminally differentiated effector memory CD45RA+ cells. CDR3 length: 15 residues. Germline assignment: CDR1 SEHNR and CDR2 FQNEAQ (reference sequence). V lost 3 bases to trimming and J lost 2 bases; unmatched junction nucleotides: 2. Generated by immunoSEQ multiplex PCR, the TCRdb table keeps only in-frame clones and is missing some. This sample has about 680,000 clones; about 90% occur once, and the top ten carry about 24%. A note on this clone: Its antigen remains unknown.

Study-level findings and limits: Four donors had 4% to 6.5% of their naive CD4 clonotypes in common. Rarefaction showed that sequencing of sorted subsets was incomplete (despite large depth).

The genes are TRBV7-9 and TRBJ2-1; TRBD1 matches 9 bases. The receptor was derived from a man aged 25 to 40 in good health. The sample was naive CD8+ T cells sorted from blood. CDR3 region: CASSFRDRAYNEQFF. For the CDR3, the DNA is TGTGCCAGCAGCTTCCGGGACAGGGCCTACAATGAGCAGTTCTTC. The complete variable domain, with remaining parts taken from reference TRBV7-9 and TRBJ2-1, reads DTGVSQNPRHKITKRGQNVTFRCDPISEHNRLYWYRQTLGQGPEFLTYFQNEAQLEKSRLLSDRFSAERPKGSFSTLEIQRTEQGDSAMYLCASSFRDRAYNEQFFGPGTRLTVL.